The source of this TCR beta chain is a study of post-analysis software for immune sequencing data. Overall study: Relapsing-remitting, secondary progressive and progressive-relapsing multiple sclerosis courses were included. Points from the study as a whole: By F measure, samples from a shared preparation batch strongly co-clustered. Comparison of patients with controls showed five TRBV segments more frequent in patients, TRBV5-6, TRBV5-1 and TRBV20-1 among them.

Of note for this clonotype: Its antigen is still unknown.

The TCR beta cDNA libraries carried unique molecular identifiers. Yield was around 500,000 cDNA molecules from around 1 to 9.1 million T cells. TCRdb called the PCR reads again in MiXCR, with one record for every CDR3 protein. The sample lists 820,000 or so distinct CDR3 sequences; roughly 58% were seen once. V lost 7 bases and J lost 5; bases outside the gene matches: 10. Germline V gene data show CDR1 as SQVTM and CDR2 as ANQGSEA. This CDR3 is built from 14 residues. The source is a girl aged 5 to 17 with multiple sclerosis. The chain recombines TRBV29-1 with TRBJ1-5; 8 positions agree with TRBD1. Sequenced material: blood. In nucleotides, the CDR3 is TGCAGCGCCCGGGGACAGGCCGTCGATCAGCCCCAGCATTTT. It codes for CSARGQAVDQPQHF.